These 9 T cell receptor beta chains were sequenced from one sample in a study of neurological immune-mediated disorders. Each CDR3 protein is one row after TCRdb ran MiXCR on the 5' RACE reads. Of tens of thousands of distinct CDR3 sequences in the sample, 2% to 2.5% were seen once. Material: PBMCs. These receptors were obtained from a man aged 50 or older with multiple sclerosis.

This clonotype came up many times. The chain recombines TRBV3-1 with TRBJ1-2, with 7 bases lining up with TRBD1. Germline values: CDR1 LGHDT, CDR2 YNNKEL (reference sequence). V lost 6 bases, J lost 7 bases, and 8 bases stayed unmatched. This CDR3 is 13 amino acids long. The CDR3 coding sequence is TGTGCCAGCAGAAACGACAGGGCGGGTGGCTACACCTTC. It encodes CASRNDRAGGYTF.

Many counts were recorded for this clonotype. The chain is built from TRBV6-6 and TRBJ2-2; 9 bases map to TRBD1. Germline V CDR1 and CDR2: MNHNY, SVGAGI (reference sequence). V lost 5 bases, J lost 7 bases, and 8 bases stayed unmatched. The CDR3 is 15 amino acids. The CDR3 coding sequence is TGTGCCAGCAGTACCGGACAGGGGTTTGGCGGGGAGCTGTTTTTT. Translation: CASSTGQGFGGELFF.

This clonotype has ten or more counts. The DNA of the CDR3 is TGTGCCAGCAGCACCGCTAGCGGGGGGGTCGCAGATACGCAGTATTTT. Amino acid sequence: CASSTASGGVADTQYF. The chain is built from TRBV7-2 and TRBJ2-3, with TRBD2 identical over 12 bases. CDR1 and CDR2 (germline): SGHTA, FQGNSA. There are 16 residues in the CDR3. V shed 5 bases and J 4 bases; nucleotides not matched to a gene: 7.

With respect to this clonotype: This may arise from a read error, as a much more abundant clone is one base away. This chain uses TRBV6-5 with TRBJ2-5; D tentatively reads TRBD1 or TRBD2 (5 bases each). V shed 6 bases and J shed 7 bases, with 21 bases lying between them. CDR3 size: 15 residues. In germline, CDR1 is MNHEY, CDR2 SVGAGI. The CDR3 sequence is CASSQKGAEGRTQYF. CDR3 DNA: TGTGCCAGCAGCCAGAAAGGGGCCGAGGGACGGACCCAGTACTTC.

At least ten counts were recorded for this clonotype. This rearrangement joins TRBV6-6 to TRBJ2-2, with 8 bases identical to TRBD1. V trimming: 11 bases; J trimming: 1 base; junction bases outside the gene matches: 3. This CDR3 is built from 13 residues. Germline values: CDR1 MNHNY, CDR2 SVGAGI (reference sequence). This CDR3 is CAADRGNTGELFF. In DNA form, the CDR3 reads TGTGCCGCAGACAGGGGGAACACCGGGGAGCTGTTTTTT.

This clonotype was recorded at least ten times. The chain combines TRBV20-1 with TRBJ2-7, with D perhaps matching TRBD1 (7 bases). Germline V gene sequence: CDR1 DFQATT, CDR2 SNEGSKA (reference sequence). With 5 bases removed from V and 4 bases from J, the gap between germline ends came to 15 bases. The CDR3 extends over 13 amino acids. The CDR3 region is CSARGGTAYEQYF. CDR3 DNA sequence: TGCAGTGCTCGAGGGGGGACAGCTTACGAGCAGTACTTC.

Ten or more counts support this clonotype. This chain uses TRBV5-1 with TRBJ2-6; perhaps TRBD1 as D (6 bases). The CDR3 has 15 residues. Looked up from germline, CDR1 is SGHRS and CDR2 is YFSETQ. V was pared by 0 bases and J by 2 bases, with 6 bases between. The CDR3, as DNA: TGCGCCAGCAGCTTGGGGGGGCCTGGGGCCAACGTCCTGACTTTC. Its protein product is CASSLGGPGANVLTF.

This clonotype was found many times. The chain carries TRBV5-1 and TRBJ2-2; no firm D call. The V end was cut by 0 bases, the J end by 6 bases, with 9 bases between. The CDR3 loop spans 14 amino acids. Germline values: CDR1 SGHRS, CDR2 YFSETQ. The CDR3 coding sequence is TGCGCCAGCAGCTTGGTGCTAAGCGCCGGGGAGCTGTTTTTT. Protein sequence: CASSLVLSAGELFF.

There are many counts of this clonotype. The CDR3 DNA follows: TGCAGTGCTAGGGAGAATAGCAATCAGCCCCAGCATTTT. Translation gives CSARENSNQPQHF. The chain combines TRBV20-1 with TRBJ1-5; D gene ambiguous. Germline lookup yields CDR1 DFQATT and CDR2 SNEGSKA (reference sequence). The V end was cut by 3 bases, the J end by 0 bases, with 6 bases between. This CDR3 has 13 residues.